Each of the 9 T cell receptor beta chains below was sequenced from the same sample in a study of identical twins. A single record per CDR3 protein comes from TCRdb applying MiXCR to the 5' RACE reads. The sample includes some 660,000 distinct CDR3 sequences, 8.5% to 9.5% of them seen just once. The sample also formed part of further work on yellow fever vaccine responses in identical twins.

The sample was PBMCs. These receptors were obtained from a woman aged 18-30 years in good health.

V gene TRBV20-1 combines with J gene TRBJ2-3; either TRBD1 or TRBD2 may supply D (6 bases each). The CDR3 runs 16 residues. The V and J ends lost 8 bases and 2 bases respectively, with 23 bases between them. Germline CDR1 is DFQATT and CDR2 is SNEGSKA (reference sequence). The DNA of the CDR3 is TGCAGTACCTATTACAGGGTGGAGGGGTTCACAGATACGCAGTATTTT. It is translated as CSTYYRVEGFTDTQYF.

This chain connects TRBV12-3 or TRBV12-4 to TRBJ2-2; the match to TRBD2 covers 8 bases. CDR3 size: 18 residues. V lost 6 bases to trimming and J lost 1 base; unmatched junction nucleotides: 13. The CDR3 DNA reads TGTGCCAGCAGCCAAACCGGGACTAGGGATCAGAACACCGGGGAGCTGTTTTTT. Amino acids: CASSQTGTRDQNTGELFF.

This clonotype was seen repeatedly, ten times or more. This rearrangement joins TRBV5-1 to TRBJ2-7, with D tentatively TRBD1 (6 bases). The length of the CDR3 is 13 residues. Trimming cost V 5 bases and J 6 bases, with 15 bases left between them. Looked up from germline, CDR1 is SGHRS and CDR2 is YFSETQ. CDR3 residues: CASRFLQGAEQYF. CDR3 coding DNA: TGCGCCAGCAGATTTCTACAGGGTGCCGAGCAGTACTTC.

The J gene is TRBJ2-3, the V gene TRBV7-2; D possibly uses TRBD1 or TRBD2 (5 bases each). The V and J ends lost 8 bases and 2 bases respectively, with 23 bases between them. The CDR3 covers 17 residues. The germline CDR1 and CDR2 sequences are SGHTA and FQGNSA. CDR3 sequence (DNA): TGTGCCAGCTCCCTAGGAGGAGGACAAGGATCCACAGATACGCAGTATTTT. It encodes CASSLGGGQGSTDTQYF. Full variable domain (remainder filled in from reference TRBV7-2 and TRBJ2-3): GAGVSQSPSNKVTEKGKDVELRCDPISGHTALYWYRQSLGQGLEFLIYFQGNSAPDKSGLPSDRFSAERTGGSVSTLTIQRTQQEDSAVYLCASSLGGGQGSTDTQYFGPGTRLTVL.

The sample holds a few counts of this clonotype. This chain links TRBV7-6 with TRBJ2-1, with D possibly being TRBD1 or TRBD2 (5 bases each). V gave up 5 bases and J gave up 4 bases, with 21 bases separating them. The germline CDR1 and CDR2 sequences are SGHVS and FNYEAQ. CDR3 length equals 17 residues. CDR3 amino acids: CASSQSITGPGYNEQFF. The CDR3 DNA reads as TGTGCCAGCAGCCAATCCATAACGGGACCCGGATACAATGAGCAGTTCTTC. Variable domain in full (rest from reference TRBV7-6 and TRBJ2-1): GAGVSQSPRYKVTKRGQDVALRCDPISGHVSLYWYRQALGQGPEFLTYFNYEAQQDKSGLPNDRFSAERPEGSISTLTIQRTEQRDSAMYRCASSQSITGPGYNEQFFGPGTRLTVL.

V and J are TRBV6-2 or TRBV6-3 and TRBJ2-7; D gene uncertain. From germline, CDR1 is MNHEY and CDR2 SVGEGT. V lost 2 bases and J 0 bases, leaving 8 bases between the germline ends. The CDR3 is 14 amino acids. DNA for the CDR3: TGTGCCAGCAGTTACCTCTTCAACTCCTACGAGCAGTACTTC. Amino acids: CASSYLFNSYEQYF.

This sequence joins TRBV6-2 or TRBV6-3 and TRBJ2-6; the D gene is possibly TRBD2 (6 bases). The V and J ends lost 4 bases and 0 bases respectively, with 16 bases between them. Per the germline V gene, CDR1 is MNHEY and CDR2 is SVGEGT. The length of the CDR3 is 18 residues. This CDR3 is CASSWDGGKLSGANVLTF. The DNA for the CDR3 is TGTGCCAGCAGTTGGGACGGAGGGAAACTCTCTGGGGCCAACGTCCTGACTTTC.

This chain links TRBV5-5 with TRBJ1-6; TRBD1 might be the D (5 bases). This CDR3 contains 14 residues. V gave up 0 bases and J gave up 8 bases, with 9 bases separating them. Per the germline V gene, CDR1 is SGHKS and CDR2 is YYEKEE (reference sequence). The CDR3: CASSLGRADSPLHF. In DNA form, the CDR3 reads TGTGCCAGCAGCTTGGGCAGGGCTGATTCACCCCTCCACTTT.

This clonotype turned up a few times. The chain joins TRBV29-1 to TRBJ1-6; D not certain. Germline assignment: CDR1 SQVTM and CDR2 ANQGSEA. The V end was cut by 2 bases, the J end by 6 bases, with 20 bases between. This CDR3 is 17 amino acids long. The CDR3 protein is CSVEPSSGQTINSPLHF. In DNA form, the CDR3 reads TGCAGCGTTGAACCCTCCTCGGGCCAGACCATTAATTCACCCCTCCACTTT.